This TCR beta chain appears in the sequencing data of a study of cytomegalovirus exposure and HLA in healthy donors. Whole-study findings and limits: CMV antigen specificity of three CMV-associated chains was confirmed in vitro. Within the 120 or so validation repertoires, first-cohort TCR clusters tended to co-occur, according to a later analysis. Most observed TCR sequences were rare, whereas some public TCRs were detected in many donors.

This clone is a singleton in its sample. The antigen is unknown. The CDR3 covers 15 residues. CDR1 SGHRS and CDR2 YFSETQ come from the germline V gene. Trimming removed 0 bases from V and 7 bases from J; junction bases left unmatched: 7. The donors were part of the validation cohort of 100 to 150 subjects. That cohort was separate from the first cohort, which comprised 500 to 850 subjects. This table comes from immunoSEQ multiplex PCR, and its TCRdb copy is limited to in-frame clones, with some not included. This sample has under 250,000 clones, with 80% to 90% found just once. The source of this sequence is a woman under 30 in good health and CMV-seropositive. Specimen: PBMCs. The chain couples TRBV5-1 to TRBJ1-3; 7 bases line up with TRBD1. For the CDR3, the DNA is TGCGCCAGCAGCTTGGGACAGGGCCTGCTGAACACCATATATTTT. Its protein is CASSLGQGLLNTIYF.